These T cell receptor beta chains were read from a single sample in a study of shared clonotypes between healthy human individuals. Only in-frame clones appear in the TCRdb table, and some are missing; sequencing was by immunoSEQ multiplex PCR. The table shows about 580,000 clones, with more than 95% occurring only once. Sequences were obtained from naive CD8+ T cells sorted from blood. The receptors were sampled from a man aged 30 to 39 in good health. The CDR3 runs from the conserved cysteine through the conserved F or W. D genes are given only for firm matches. Expanded clones get a size class; other rows say once, few or many, or leave the size out.

size | J | V | D | DNA | CDR3
. | TRBJ2-1 | TRBV6-5 | TRBD2 | TGTGCCAGCAGTGCTGGGTGGACTAGCGCGGATGAGCAGTTCTTC | CASSAGWTSADEQFF
. | TRBJ2-1 | TRBV6-6 | TRBD2 | TGTGCCAGCAGTGACCGGGACTACTCCTACAATGAGCAGTTCTTC | CASSDRDYSYNEQFF
. | TRBJ2-1 | TRBV5-1 | . | TGCGCCAGCAGCTTCTGGGACCCGGGAATAGGGATGCAGTTCTTC | CASSFWDPGIGMQFF
. | TRBJ2-7 | TRBV27 | . | TGTGCCAGCAGTTCCATCGCTGACACCTACGAGCAGTACTTC | CASSSIADTYEQYF
once | TRBJ2-7 | TRBV27 | TRBD2 | TGTGCCAGCAGTCTAGCGGGAGAACCCTACGAGCAGTACTTC | CASSLAGEPYEQYF
. | TRBJ1-5 | TRBV6-6 | . | TGTGCCAGCAGTTACTCGGTCGAGGGAAACCAGCCCCAGCATTTT | CASSYSVEGNQPQHF
. | TRBJ2-7 | TRBV7-8 | . | TGTGCCAGCAGCTTACATTATGACGAGCAGTACTTC | CASSLHYDEQYF
. | TRBJ2-1 | TRBV27 | TRBD2 | TGTGCCAGCAGTACAACAAGCGGGGTTTCCTACAATGAGCAGTTCTTC | CASSTTSGVSYNEQFF
. | TRBJ1-5 | TRBV9 | . | TGTGCCAGCAGCGTAGACCCCGTTTGGAGCAATCAGCCCCAGCATTTT | CASSVDPVWSNQPQHF
. | TRBJ2-2 | TRBV5-1 | . | TGCGCCAGCAGCTCCGGGACGCAGAACACCGGGGAGCTGTTTTTT | CASSSGTQNTGELFF
. | TRBJ2-3 | TRBV6-5 | . | TGTGCCAGCAGTTACGGGGAGTTTCGAACAGATACGCAGTATTTT | CASSYGEFRTDTQYF
. | TRBJ2-3 | TRBV29-1 | TRBD2 | TGCAGCGTTGAACTAGCGGGACGGGACCCTTATACGCAGTATTTT | CSVELAGRDPYTQYF
. | TRBJ1-1 | TRBV18 | . | TGTGCCAGCAAGGAGACGTCGAACACTGAAGCTTTCTTT | CASKETSNTEAFF
. | TRBJ2-1 | TRBV7-8 | TRBD2 | TGTGCCAGCAGCTTCCGTAGCGGGAGTCCCTACAATGAGCAGTTCTTC | CASSFRSGSPYNEQFF
. | TRBJ2-1 | TRBV2 | . | TGTGCCAGCAGTGGGCTTGAGCAGTTCTTC | CASSGLEQFF
. | TRBJ2-3 | TRBV29-1 | TRBD2 | TGCAGCGTTGAAGGGACTAGCGGGAGGGTAGATACGCAGTATTTT | CSVEGTSGRVDTQYF
. | TRBJ1-2 | TRBV5-1 | TRBD1 | TGCGCCAGCGGTCAGACAGGGAGCTATGGCTACACCTTC | CASGQTGSYGYTF
. | TRBJ2-5 | TRBV15 | . | TGTGCCACCAGCAGCAGGGGCCAGGAGACCCAGTACTTC | CATSSRGQETQYF
. | TRBJ2-7 | TRBV10-2 | . | TGCGCCACCACACAGAGCTCCTACGAGCAGTACTTC | CATTQSSYEQYF
. | TRBJ2-1 | TRBV29-1 | TRBD2 | TGCAGCGTTGAGGTCCCGGGACTAGCGGTTTACAATGAGCAGTTCTTC | CSVEVPGLAVYNEQFF
. | TRBJ1-1 | TRBV2 | . | TGTGCCAGCCCGGTCAGCCGTAACACTGAAGCTTTCTTT | CASPVSRNTEAFF
once | TRBJ1-1 | TRBV27 | . | TGTGCCAGCAGTTTAGGGCCAGGGGCTACTGAAGCTTTCTTT | CASSLGPGATEAFF
few | TRBJ2-5 | TRBV29-1 | . | TGCAGCGTTGCGGTGGGTGGAGAGACCCAGTACTTC | CSVAVGGETQYF
. | TRBJ2-3 | TRBV29-1 | . | TGCAGCGTTGACGGGAATAGCACAGATACGCAGTATTTT | CSVDGNSTDTQYF
. | TRBJ2-1 | TRBV11-2 | . | TGTGCCAGCAGCTTATTAAGTGAGCAGTTCTTC | CASSLLSEQFF
. | TRBJ2-3 | TRBV19 | TRBD2 | TGTGCCAGTAGTATTACGGGAGGGGCGGGAGATACGCAGTATTTT | CASSITGGAGDTQYF
. | TRBJ2-7 | TRBV4-3 | TRBD2 | TGCGCCAGCAGCCAAGAAGCGGGGGGCTCCTACGAGCAGTACTTC | CASSQEAGGSYEQYF
. | TRBJ2-1 | TRBV11-2 | TRBD2 | TGTGCCAGCAGCTCCTTAGCGGGAGAAACCTACAATGAGCAGTTCTTC | CASSSLAGETYNEQFF
. | TRBJ2-7 | TRBV10-3 | . | TGTGCCATCAGTGAGACAGGTTCCGAGCAGTACTTC | CAISETGSEQYF
. | TRBJ2-1 | TRBV29-1 | . | TGCAGCGAAAAAAGTAGCGATGAGCAGTTCTTC | CSEKSSDEQFF